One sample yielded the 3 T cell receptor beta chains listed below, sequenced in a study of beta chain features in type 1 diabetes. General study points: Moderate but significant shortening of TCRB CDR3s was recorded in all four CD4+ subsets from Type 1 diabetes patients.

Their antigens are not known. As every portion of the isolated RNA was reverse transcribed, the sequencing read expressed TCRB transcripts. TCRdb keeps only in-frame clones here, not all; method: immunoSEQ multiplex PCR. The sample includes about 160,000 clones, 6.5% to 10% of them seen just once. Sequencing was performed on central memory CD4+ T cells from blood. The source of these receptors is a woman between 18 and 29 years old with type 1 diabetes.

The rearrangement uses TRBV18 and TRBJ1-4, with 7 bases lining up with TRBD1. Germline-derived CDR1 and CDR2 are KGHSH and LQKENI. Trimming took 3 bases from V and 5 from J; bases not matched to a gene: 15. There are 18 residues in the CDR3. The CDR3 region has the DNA TGTGCCAGCTCACCTGCTATAGTGGGACAGAGCAGGAATGAAAAACTGTTTTTT. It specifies CASSPAIVGQSRNEKLFF. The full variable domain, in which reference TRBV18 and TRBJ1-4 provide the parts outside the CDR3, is NAGVMQNPRHLVRRRGQEARLRCSPMKGHSHVYWYRQLPEEGLKFMVYLQKENIIDESGMPKERFSAEFPKEGPSILRIQQVVRGDSAAYFCASSPAIVGQSRNEKLFFGSGTQLSVL.

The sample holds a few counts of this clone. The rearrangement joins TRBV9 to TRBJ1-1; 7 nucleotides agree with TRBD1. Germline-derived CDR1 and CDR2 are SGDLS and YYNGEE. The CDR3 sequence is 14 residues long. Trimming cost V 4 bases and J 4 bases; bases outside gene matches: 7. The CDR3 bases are TGTGCCAGCAGCCTACGACAGGGCGGCACTGAAGCTTTCTTT. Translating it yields CASSLRQGGTEAFF.

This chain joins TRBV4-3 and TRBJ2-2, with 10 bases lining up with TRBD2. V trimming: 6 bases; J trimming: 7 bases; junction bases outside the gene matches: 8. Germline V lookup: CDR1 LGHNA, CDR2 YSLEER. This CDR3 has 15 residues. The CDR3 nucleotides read TGCGCCAGCAGGGCTAGCGGGAGCTCCGGCGGGGAGCTGTTTTTT. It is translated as CASRASGSSGGELFF.